This TCR beta chain stems from a study of blood T cell repertoires in COVID-19. Looking at the study overall: PBMCs, B-cell-depleted T cells, or T cells provided the cDNA or gDNA that made up the material.

This clone was observed a single time. J was trimmed by 9 bases and V by 0 bases; bases with no gene match: 8. CDR3 length equals 15 residues. CDR1 is GTSNPN and CDR2 is SVGIG in the germline V gene (reference sequence). Assay used: immunoSEQ multiplex PCR; TCRdb lists only in-frame clones, some missing. The sample contains about 400,000 clones, around nine tenths of which appear only once. In assigning cohorts, the study relied on participant-reported clinical history. Recovered status applied to Cohort 3 donors who had two consecutive negative PCRs. It also applied to those with clearance or with symptom resolution.

The V gene is TRBV30, the J gene TRBJ1-5, with TRBD1 identical over 10 bases. Sequencing input: PBMCs or T cells enriched from blood (not recorded which). This TCR was recovered from a woman between 25 and 40 years old who had recovered from COVID-19. The CDR3 spells CAWSVGTGEGGPQHF. Written as DNA, the CDR3 is TGTGCCTGGAGTGTCGGGACAGGGGAGGGAGGGCCCCAGCATTTT.